What follows are 6 T cell receptor beta chains derived from one specimen sequenced in a study of beta chain features in type 1 diabetes. Study-level points and caveats: Shorter TCRB CDR3s, moderately but significantly so, marked every one of the four CD4+ subsets in Type 1 diabetes patients.

All of the isolated RNA was reverse transcribed, so expressed TCRB transcripts were sequenced. Here immunoSEQ multiplex PCR was the method, and the copy in TCRdb shows in-frame clones only, minus some. The sample lists around 600,000 clones, roughly 12% occurring once. These receptors have no known antigen. Sequencing used naive CD4+ T cells from blood. These receptors were taken from a man under 40 with type 1 diabetes.

This clone came up a few times. J is TRBJ2-7 and V is TRBV7-2; maybe TRBD1 (6 bases). Per the germline V gene, CDR1 is SGHTA and CDR2 is FQGNSA. The CDR3 extends over 14 amino acids. Trimming removed 2 bases at V and 2 bases at J, with 10 bases between. This CDR3 reads CASSLSDSPYEQYF. The CDR3 DNA is TGTGCCAGCAGCTTATCGGACAGTCCCTACGAGCAGTACTTC. Drawing the rest from reference TRBV7-2 and TRBJ2-7, the complete variable domain is GAGVSQSPSNKVTEKGKDVELRCDPISGHTALYWYRQSLGQGLEFLIYFQGNSAPDKSGLPSDRFSAERTGGSVSTLTIQRTQQEDSAVYLCASSLSDSPYEQYFGPGTRLTVT.

V usage is TRBV7-2 and J usage is TRBJ1-4; D unclear. Germline V gene sequence: CDR1 SGHTA, CDR2 FQGNSA. V was cut by 5 bases and J by 4 bases, with 17 bases left in between. There are 16 residues in the CDR3. The CDR3 nucleotides read TGTGCCAGCAGCCATTCCAGTGTGGGTAATAATGAAAAACTGTTTTTT. Protein: CASSHSSVGNNEKLFF.

This clone was seen a few times. The chain combines TRBV6-6 with TRBJ2-7; TRBD2 might be the D (6 bases). The germline V gene has CDR1 MNHNY and CDR2 SVGAGI (reference sequence). The CDR3 is 11 amino acids. Trimming stripped 8 bases from V and 4 bases from J, with 9 bases between. The CDR3 DNA follows: TGTGCCAGCGCCGCGGGATACGAGCAGTACTTC. It encodes CASAAGYEQYF.

This clone was detected a few times. CDR3 bases: TGTGCCAGCAGCGTAGATTTTTGGGAGGCAGATACGCAGTATTTT. This sequence encodes CASSVDFWEADTQYF. The chain uses TRBV9 and TRBJ2-3, with TRBD2 as a possible D gene (6 bases). Germline assignment: CDR1 SGDLS and CDR2 YYNGEE. The CDR3 length is 15 residues. Trimming shortened V by 0 bases and J by 4 bases, and 12 bases separated the two germline ends.

This chain connects TRBV9 to TRBJ2-2; TRBD1 matches at 8 bases. CDR3 length equals 16 residues. CDR1 SGDLS and CDR2 YYNGEE come from the germline V gene. The V and J ends lost 2 bases and 6 bases, in that order; junction bases with no gene match: 9. CDR3 residues: CASSVSGGLTSGELFF. CDR3 sequence (DNA): TGTGCCAGCAGCGTTTCAGGGGGCCTAACCTCCGGGGAGCTGTTTTTT.

This clone was seen a handful of times. The chain couples TRBV5-8 to TRBJ2-3; D is uncertain. The germline V gene encodes CDR1 SGHTS and CDR2 YDEGEE. V was pared by 0 bases and J by 0 bases, with 5 bases between. CDR3 length equals 14 residues. CDR3 sequence (DNA): TGTGCCAGCAGCTTGGGGGCTAGCACAGATACGCAGTATTTT. This sequence encodes CASSLGASTDTQYF. The whole variable domain, remainder taken from reference TRBV5-8 and TRBJ2-3, is EAGVTQSPTHLIKTRGQQATLRCSPISGHTSVYWYQQALGLGLQFLLWYDEGEERNRGNFPPRFSGRQFPNYSSELNVNALELEDSALYLCASSLGASTDTQYFGPGTRLTVL.